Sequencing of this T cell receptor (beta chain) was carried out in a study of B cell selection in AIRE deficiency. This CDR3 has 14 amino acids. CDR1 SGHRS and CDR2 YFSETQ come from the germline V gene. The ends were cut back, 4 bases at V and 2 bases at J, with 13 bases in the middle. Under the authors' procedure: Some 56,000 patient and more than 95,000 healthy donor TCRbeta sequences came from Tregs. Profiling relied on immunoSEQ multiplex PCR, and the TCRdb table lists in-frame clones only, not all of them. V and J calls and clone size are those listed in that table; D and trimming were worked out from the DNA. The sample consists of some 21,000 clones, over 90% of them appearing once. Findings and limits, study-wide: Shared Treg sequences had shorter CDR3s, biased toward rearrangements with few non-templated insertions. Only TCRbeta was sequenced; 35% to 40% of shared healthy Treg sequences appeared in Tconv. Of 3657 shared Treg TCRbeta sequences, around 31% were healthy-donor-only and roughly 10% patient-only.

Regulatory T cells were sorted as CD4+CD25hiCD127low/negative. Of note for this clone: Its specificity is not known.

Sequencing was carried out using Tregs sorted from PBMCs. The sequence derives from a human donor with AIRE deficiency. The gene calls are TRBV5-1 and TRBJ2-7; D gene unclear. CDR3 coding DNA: TGCGCCAGCAGCGTGACGGACGGAACCTACGAGCAGTACTTC. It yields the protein CASSVTDGTYEQYF.